The rows below give T cell receptor beta chains drawn from one sample of a study of blood T cell repertoires in COVID-19. Some clones are missing from TCRdb's copy, which holds only in-frame ones; the method was immunoSEQ multiplex PCR. In the table there are about 100,000 clones, roughly 92% of which are singletons. Sequencing input: peripheral blood. The receptors originated from a man aged 50-59 years with active COVID-19. Both conserved end residues are part of each CDR3. A D gene is named only where the DNA matches it firmly. Clone size is given for some rows only: seen once, a few or many times, or a class if the clone is expanded.

v_call	j_call	d_call	clone_size	cdr3_aa	cdr3_nt
TRBV18	TRBJ2-3	TRBD2	-	CASSPRTSGSARDTQYF	TGTGCCAGCTCACCAAGGACTAGCGGGTCCGCCAGAGATACGCAGTATTTT
TRBV2	TRBJ2-4	-	-	CASSADRKNIQYF	TGTGCCAGCAGTGCGGACAGAAAAAACATTCAGTACTTC
TRBV10-3	TRBJ2-2	TRBD2	-	CAIKAPGGTGELFF	TGTGCCATCAAGGCGCCGGGAGGCACCGGGGAGCTGTTTTTT
TRBV28	TRBJ1-6	-	-	CASSLGLSPLHF	TGTGCCAGCAGTCTGGGGCTTTCACCCCTCCACTTT
TRBV2	TRBJ1-5	-	-	CALTHSNQPQHF	TGTGCCCTAACCCATAGCAATCAGCCCCAGCATTTT
TRBV6-4	TRBJ1-2	-	-	CASSDRSYGKPYGYTF	TGTGCCAGCAGTGACCGGTCTTACGGTAAACCTTATGGCTACACCTTC
TRBV3-1/TRBV3-2	TRBJ1-6	TRBD1	-	CASSQEDRGRSSPLHF	TGTGCCAGCAGCCAGGAGGACAGGGGCCGCAGCTCACCCCTCCACTTT
TRBV18	TRBJ2-3	-	-	CASSPELGLPTDTQYF	TGTGCCAGCTCACCAGAGCTGGGACTTCCCACAGATACGCAGTATTTT
TRBV2	TRBJ2-7	-	-	CASSESFSPHEQYF	TGTGCCAGCAGTGAGTCGTTTAGTCCCCACGAGCAGTACTTC
TRBV6-1	TRBJ1-3	-	few	CASSEPGSSGNTIYF	TGTGCCAGCAGTGAGCCAGGGTCCTCTGGAAACACCATATATTTT
TRBV7-7	TRBJ1-1	-	-	CASSLAPGDTEAFF	TGTGCCAGCAGCCTGGCCCCGGGGGACACTGAAGCTTTCTTT
TRBV20-1	TRBJ1-1	-	-	CSANGENEAFF	TGCAGTGCTAACGGGGAGAATGAAGCTTTCTTT
TRBV5-1	TRBJ1-1	-	-	CASSAGSLNTEAFF	TGCGCCAGCAGCGCAGGGTCCTTGAACACTGAAGCTTTCTTT
TRBV20-1	TRBJ2-2	-	-	CSASGMDLNTGELFF	TGCAGTGCTAGTGGGATGGACTTGAACACCGGGGAGCTGTTTTTT
TRBV27	TRBJ1-2	-	-	CASSLRVGYGYTF	TGTGCCAGCAGTTTGCGGGTAGGCTATGGCTACACCTTC
TRBV30	TRBJ1-2	-	-	CAWSVPTVNYGYTF	TGTGCCTGGAGTGTCCCGACAGTGAACTATGGCTACACCTTC
TRBV9	TRBJ2-1	TRBD2	-	CASSGFGGRAVDEQFF	TGTGCCAGCAGCGGGTTTGGCGGGAGGGCCGTCGATGAGCAGTTCTTC